The T cell receptor (beta chain) described here comes from a study of long-term antiretroviral therapy in people with HIV. Background on the study: The 2015 recommendation for immediate ART came about a decade after the earliest samples.

Germline-derived CDR1 and CDR2 are SGHTS and YDEGEE. V was cut by 3 bases and J by 2 bases, with 26 bases left in between. This CDR3 is built from 19 residues. The run of the v3.0 immunoSEQ assay was at survey level. Clones were read by immunoSEQ multiplex PCR, and TCRdb kept only the in-frame ones, dropping some. The table lists 25,000 to 30,000 clones, 80% to 85% of them singletons. This chain uses TRBV5-8 with TRBJ1-2; maybe TRBD1 (5 bases). The starting material was unsorted PBMCs, obtained 0.4 years after starting antiretroviral therapy. This clonotype was sampled from a man aged 18 to 29 with HIV. The CDR3 nucleotides read TGTGCCAGCAGCTCTCCACCTGGCCCTCCGGGACCTTGGAACTATGGCTACACCTTC. This sequence encodes CASSSPPGPPGPWNYGYTF.